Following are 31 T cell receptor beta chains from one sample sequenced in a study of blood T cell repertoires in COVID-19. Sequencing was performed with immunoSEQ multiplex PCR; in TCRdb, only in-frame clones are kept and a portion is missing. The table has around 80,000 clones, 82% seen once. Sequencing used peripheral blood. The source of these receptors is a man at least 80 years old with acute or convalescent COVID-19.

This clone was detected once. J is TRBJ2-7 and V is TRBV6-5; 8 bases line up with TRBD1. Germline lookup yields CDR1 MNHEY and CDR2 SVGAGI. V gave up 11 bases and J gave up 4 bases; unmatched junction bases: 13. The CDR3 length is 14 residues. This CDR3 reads CAGRGPGGLYEQYF. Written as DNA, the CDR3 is TGTGCCGGTAGGGGGCCAGGGGGCCTATACGAGCAGTACTTC.

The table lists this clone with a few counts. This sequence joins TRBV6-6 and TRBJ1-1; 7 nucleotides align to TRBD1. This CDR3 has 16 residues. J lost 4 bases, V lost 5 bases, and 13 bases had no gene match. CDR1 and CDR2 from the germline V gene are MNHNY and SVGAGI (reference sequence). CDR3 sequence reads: CASSTGFRGQRTEAFF. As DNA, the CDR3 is TGTGCCAGCAGTACTGGTTTTAGGGGGCAGCGCACTGAAGCTTTCTTT.

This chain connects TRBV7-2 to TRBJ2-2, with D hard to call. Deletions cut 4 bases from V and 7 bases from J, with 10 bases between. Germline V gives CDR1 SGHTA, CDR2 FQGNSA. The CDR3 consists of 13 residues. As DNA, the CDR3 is TGTGCCAGCAGCTCCGGGTATTTCGGGGAGCTGTTTTTT. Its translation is CASSSGYFGELFF.

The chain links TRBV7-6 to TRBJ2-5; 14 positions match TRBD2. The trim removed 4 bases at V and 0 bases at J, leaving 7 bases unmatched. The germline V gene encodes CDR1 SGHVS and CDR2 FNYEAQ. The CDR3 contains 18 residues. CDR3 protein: CASSSGTSGGQYQETQYF. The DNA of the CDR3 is TGTGCCAGCAGCTCTGGGACTAGCGGGGGCCAGTACCAAGAGACCCAGTACTTC.

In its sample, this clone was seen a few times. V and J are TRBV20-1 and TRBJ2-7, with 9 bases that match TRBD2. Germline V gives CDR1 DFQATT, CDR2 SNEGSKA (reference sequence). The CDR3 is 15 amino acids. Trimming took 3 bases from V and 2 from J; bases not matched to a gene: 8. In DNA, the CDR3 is TGCAGTGCTAGTAAGGCCAGCGGGGGGACCTACGAGCAGTACTTC. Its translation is CSASKASGGTYEQYF.

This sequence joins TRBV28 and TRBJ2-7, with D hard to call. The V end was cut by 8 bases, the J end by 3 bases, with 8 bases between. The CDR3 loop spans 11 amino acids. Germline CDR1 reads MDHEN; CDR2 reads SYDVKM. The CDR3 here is CASDNFYEQYF. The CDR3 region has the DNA TGTGCCAGCGACAACTTCTACGAGCAGTACTTC.

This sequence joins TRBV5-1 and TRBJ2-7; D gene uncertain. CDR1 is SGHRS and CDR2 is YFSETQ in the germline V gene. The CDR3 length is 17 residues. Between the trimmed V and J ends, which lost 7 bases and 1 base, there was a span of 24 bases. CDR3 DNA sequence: TGCGCCAGCCGAAAAGTAGCCGGCACCGATCGTTCCTACGAGCAGTACTTC. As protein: CASRKVAGTDRSYEQYF.

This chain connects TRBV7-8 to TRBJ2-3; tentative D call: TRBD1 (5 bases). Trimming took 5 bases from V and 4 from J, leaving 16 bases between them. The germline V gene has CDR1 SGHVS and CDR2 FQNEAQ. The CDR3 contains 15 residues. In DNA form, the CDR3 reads TGTGCCAGCAGCCCCACCAGGGTGACGGCAGATACGCAGTATTTT. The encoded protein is CASSPTRVTADTQYF.

The DNA of the CDR3 is TGTGCCAGCTCCGGGACAGGGGGTGCCTACGAGCAGTACTTC. Its translation: CASSGTGGAYEQYF. This chain connects TRBV6-5 to TRBJ2-7; the match to TRBD1 covers 11 bases. The ends lost 8 bases at V and 2 bases at J; junction bases unmatched: 5. This CDR3 comprises 14 residues. Germline V gene lookup returns CDR1 MNHEY and CDR2 SVGAGI.

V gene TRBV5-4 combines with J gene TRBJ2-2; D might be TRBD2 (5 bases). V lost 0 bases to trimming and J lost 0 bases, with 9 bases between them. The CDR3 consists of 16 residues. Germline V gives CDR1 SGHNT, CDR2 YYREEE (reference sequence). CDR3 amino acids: CASSLVQRANTGELFF. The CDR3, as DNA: TGTGCCAGCAGCTTGGTTCAGAGGGCGAACACCGGGGAGCTGTTTTTT.

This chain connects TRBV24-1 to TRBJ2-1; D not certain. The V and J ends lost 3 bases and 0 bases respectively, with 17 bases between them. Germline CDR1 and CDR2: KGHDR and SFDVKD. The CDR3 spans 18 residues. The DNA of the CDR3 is TGTGCCACCAGTGATGAACAGCAATCCATTACCTCCTACAATGAGCAGTTCTTC. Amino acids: CATSDEQQSITSYNEQFF.

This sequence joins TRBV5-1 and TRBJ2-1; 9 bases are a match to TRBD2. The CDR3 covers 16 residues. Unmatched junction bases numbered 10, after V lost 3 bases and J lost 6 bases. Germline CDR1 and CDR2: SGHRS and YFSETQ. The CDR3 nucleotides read TGCGCCAGCAGCTCCAATCCGGGACTAGCTGGCAATGAGCAGTTCTTC. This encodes CASSSNPGLAGNEQFF.

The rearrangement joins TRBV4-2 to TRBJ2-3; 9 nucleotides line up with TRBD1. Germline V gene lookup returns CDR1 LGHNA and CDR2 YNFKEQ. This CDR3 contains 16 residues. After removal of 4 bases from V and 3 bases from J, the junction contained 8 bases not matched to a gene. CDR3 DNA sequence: TGTGCCAGCAGCCCCGGGACAGGGTTTGTTACAGATACGCAGTATTTT. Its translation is CASSPGTGFVTDTQYF.

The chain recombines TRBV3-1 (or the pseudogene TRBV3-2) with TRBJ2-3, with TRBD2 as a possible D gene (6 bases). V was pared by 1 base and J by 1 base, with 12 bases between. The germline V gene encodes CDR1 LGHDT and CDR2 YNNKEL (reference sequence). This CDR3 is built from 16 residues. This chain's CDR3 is CASSQGAPGGTDTQYF. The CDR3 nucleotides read TGTGCCAGCAGCCAAGGGGCCCCGGGAGGCACAGATACGCAGTATTTT.

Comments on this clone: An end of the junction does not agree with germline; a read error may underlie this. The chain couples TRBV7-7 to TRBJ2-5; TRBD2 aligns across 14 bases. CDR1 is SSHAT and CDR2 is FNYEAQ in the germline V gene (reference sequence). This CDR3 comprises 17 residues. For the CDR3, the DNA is TGTGCTAGCAGCCCGGGGACTAGCGGGGGAGGTGGAGAGACCCAGTACTTC. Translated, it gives CASSPGTSGGGGETQYF.

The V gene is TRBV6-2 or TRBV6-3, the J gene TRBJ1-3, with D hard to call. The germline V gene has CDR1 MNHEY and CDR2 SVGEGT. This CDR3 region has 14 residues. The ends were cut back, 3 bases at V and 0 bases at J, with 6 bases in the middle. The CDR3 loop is CASSYKSSGNTIYF. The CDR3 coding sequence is TGTGCCAGCAGTTATAAGAGCTCTGGAAACACCATATATTTT.

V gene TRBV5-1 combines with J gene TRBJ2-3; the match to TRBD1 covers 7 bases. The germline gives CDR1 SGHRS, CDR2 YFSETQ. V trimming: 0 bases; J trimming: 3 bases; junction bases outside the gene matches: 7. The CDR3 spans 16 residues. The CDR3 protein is CASSLGQGRSTDTQYF. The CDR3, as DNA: TGCGCCAGCAGCTTGGGACAGGGACGGAGTACAGATACGCAGTATTTT. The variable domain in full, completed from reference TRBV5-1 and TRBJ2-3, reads KAGVTQTPRYLIKTRGQQVTLSCSPISGHRSVSWYQQTPGQGLQFLFEYFSETQRNKGNFPGRFSGRQFSNSRSEMNVSTLELGDSALYLCASSLGQGRSTDTQYFGPGTRLTVL.

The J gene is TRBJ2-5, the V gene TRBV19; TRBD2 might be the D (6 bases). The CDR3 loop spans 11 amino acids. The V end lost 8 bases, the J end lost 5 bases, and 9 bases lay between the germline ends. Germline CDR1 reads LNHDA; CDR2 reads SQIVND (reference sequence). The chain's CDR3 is CASGGSETQYF. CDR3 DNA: TGTGCCAGTGGGGGGAGCGAGACCCAGTACTTC.

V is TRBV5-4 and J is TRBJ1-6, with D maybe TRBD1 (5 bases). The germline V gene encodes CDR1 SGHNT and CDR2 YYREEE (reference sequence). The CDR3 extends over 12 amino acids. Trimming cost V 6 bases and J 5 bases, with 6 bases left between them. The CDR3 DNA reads TGTGCCAGCACCAGGGATAATTCACCCCTCCACTTT. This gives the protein CASTRDNSPLHF. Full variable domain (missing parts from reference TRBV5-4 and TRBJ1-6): ETGVTQSPTHLIKTRGQQVTLRCSSQSGHNTVSWYQQALGQGPQFIFQYYREEENGRGNFPPRFSGLQFPNYSSELNVNALELDDSALYLCASTRDNSPLHFGNGTRLTVT.

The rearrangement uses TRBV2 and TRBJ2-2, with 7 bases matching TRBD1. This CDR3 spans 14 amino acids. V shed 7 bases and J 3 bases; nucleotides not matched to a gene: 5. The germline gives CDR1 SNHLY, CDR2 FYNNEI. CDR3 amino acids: CASKDRVYTGELFF. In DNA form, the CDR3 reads TGTGCCAGCAAAGACAGGGTTTACACCGGGGAGCTGTTTTTT.

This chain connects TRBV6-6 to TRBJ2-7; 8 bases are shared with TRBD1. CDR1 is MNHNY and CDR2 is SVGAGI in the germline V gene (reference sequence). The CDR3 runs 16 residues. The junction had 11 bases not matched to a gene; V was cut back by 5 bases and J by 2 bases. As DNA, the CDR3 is TGTGCCAGCAGTCCACCCCGGGACAGGACCGCCTACGAGCAGTACTTC. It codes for CASSPPRDRTAYEQYF.

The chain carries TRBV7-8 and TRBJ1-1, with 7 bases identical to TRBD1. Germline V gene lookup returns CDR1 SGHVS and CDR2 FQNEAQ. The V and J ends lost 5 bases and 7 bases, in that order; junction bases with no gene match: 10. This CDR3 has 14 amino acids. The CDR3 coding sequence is TGTGCCAGCAGCAGGGGGCTTCTTAGGAGTGAAGCTTTCTTT. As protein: CASSRGLLRSEAFF.

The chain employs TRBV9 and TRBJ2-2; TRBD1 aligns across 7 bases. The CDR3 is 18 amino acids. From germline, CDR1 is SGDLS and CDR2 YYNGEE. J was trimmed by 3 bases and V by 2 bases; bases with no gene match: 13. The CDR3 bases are TGTGCCAGCAGCGTCTCTGGGGGCAGGGGGTCTCACACCGGGGAGCTGTTTTTT. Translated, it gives CASSVSGGRGSHTGELFF.

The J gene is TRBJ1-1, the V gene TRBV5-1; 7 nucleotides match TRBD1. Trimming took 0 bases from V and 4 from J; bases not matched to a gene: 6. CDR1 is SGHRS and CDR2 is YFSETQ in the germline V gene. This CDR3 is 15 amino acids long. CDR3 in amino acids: CASSLDGDRATEAFF. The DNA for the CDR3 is TGCGCCAGCAGCTTGGATGGCGACAGGGCCACTGAAGCTTTCTTT.

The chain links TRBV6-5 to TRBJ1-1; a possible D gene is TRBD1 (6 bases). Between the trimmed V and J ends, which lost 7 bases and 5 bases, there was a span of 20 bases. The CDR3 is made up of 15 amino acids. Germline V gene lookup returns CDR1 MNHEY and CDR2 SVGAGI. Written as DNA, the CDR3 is TGTGCCAGCACCCCGGGGAGGGGGGGGAGGACTGAAGCTTTCTTT. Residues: CASTPGRGGRTEAFF.

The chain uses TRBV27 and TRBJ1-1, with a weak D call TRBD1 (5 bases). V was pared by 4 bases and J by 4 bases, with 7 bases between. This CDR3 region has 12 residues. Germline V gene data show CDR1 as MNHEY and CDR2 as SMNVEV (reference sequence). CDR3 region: CASSSRGTEAFF. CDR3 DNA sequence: TGTGCCAGCAGTTCAAGGGGCACTGAAGCTTTCTTT.

The CDR3 is CASSLVVNTEAFF. The CDR3 DNA follows: TGTGCCAGCAGTTTAGTCGTGAACACTGAAGCTTTCTTT. This chain links TRBV12-3 or TRBV12-4 with TRBJ1-1; D is ambiguous. This CDR3 is built from 13 residues. Trimming stripped 1 base from V and 0 bases from J, with 3 bases between.

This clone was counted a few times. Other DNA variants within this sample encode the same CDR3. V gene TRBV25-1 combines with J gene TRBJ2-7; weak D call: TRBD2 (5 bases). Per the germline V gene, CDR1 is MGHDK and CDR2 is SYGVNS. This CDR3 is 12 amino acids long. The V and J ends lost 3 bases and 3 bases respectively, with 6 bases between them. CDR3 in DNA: TGTGCCAGCAGTGATCGGGGCTACGAGCAGTACTTC. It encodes CASSDRGYEQYF.

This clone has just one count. This CDR3 is CASKRQIESNYGYTF. CDR3 nucleotides: TGTGCCAGCAAAAGACAGATCGAGTCTAACTATGGCTACACCTTC. The chain recombines TRBV6-5 with TRBJ1-2; TRBD1 is a possible D gene (5 bases). The length of the CDR3 is 15 residues. Trimming shortened V by 7 bases and J by 0 bases, and 15 bases separated the two germline ends. Germline V gene sequence: CDR1 MNHEY, CDR2 SVGAGI.

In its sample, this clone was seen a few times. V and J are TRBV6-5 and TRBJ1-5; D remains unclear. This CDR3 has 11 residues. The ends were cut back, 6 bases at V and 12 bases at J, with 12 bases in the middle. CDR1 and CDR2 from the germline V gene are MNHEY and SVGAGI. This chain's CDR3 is CASRLELRQHF. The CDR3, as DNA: TGTGCCAGCAGATTGGAGTTGCGCCAGCATTTT.

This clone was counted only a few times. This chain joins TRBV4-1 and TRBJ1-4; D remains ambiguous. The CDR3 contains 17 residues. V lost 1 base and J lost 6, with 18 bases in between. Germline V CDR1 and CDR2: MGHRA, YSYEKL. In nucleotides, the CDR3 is TGCGCCAGCAGCCAAGGTTCTGGAGTGAATAGCTATGAAAAACTGTTTTTT. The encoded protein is CASSQGSGVNSYEKLFF.